The rows below give T cell receptor beta chains drawn from one sample of a study of OX40 agonist ivuxolimab in advanced cancers. Generated by immunoSEQ multiplex PCR, the TCRdb table keeps only in-frame clones and is missing some. Among some 70,000 clones listed, around 83% were seen once. The sequencing used CD4+ or CD8+ T cells sorted from blood, collected in a trial of the OX40 agonist ivuxolimab. These receptors were collected from an adult with an advanced solid tumor such as melanoma, head and neck, liver or kidney cancer. Each CDR3 is given with its conserved first and last residue. A D gene is named only where the DNA matches it firmly. Clone size is not always given. Where it is, it says once, few, many or a class for expanded clones.

v_gene,d_gene,j_gene,abundance,CDR3nt,CDR3aa
TRBV9,TRBD1,TRBJ2-5,.,TGTGCCAGCAGCGCTGGTCCCGGGACAGGGTCATACCAAGAGACCCAGTACTTC,CASSAGPGTGSYQETQYF
TRBV19,.,TRBJ2-3,.,TGTGCCAGTAGTATAGGGGGGTCCGATACGCAGTATTTT,CASSIGGSDTQYF
TRBV5-1,TRBD1,TRBJ2-6,.,TGCGCCAGCGGGACAGGGGGCGCTGGGGCCAACGTCCTGACTTTC,CASGTGGAGANVLTF
TRBV11-2,.,TRBJ2-7,.,TGTGCCAGCAGCGCCTCGGCGGCCTCCTACGAGCAGTACTTC,CASSASAASYEQYF
TRBV7-9,TRBD1,TRBJ1-5,.,TGTGCCAGCAGCCCAGGGGGGACTAGCAATCAGCCCCAGCATTTT,CASSPGGTSNQPQHF
TRBV6-5,TRBD2,TRBJ2-7,.,TGTGCCAGCAGTTCACTAGCGGGAGCTACCTACGAGCAGTACTTC,CASSSLAGATYEQYF
TRBV30,.,TRBJ1-2,.,TGTGCCTGGAGTGTAGGGGGGGCTACTGAGAACACCTTC,CAWSVGGATENTF
TRBV5-1,.,TRBJ2-2,.,TGCGCCAGCAGCTTGGGTCCGGAATTGACCGGGGAGCTGTTTTTT,CASSLGPELTGELFF
TRBV7-9,.,TRBJ1-1,.,TGTGCCAGCAGCGATACGTGGCGTACTGAAGCTTTCTTT,CASSDTWRTEAFF
TRBV5-1,.,TRBJ1-2,.,TGCGCCAGCAGCTCGAAGGACGGATCCGCAAGTGATGGCTACACCTTC,CASSSKDGSASDGYTF
TRBV5-5,TRBD1,TRBJ2-5,.,TGTGCCAGCAGCCTGGGGACAGGCCTCCAAGAGACCCAGTACTTC,CASSLGTGLQETQYF
TRBV19,.,TRBJ1-2,.,TGTGCCAGTAGTGCCGGACCTCGGGATGGCTACACCTTC,CASSAGPRDGYTF
TRBV27,.,TRBJ2-1,.,TGTGCCAGCAGGGAGAACAGGGGAGGGTACTACAATGAGCAGTTCTTC,CASRENRGGYYNEQFF
TRBV11-1,TRBD1,TRBJ1-2,.,TGTGCCAGCAGACGGACCGGGACAGGTGGGGGATCCGGTGGCTACACCTTC,CASRRTGTGGGSGGYTF
TRBV5-8,TRBD1,TRBJ1-1,.,TGTGCCAGCCGGACAGGGGCGGCTGAAGCTTTCTTT,CASRTGAAEAFF
TRBV2,.,TRBJ1-2,.,TGTGCCAGCAGCGGCAGCCTGAACTATGGCTACACCTTC,CASSGSLNYGYTF
TRBV5-1,TRBD1,TRBJ2-5,.,TGCGCCAGCAGCTTGGAGGCAGGGGGCGAAGAGACCCAGTACTTC,CASSLEAGGEETQYF
TRBV19,.,TRBJ1-3,.,TGTGCCAGTATCGGGCGAGGGGCCCTTGGAAACACCATATATTTT,CASIGRGALGNTIYF
TRBV28,TRBD1,TRBJ1-2,.,TGTGCCAGCAGTTTCTTCGGACAGGCCTATGGCTACACCTTC,CASSFFGQAYGYTF
TRBV4-1,TRBD2,TRBJ2-3,.,TGCGCCAGCAGCCAAGATGGGACTAGCGGGGGCACAGATACGCAGTATTTT,CASSQDGTSGGTDTQYF
TRBV11-3,.,TRBJ1-6,.,TGTGCCAGCAGCTCGGGTCCTTCACCCCTCCACTTT,CASSSGPSPLHF
TRBV4-3,.,TRBJ2-1,.,TGCGCCAGCAGCCTAGACGCCCTAACCGAGGGTGAGCAGTTCTTC,CASSLDALTEGEQFF
TRBV29-1,.,TRBJ1-1,.,TGCAGCGTTGCGGGCGGGAACACTGAAGCTTTCTTT,CSVAGGNTEAFF
TRBV5-1,TRBD1,TRBJ1-1,.,TGCGCCAGCAGCTTGGGGGCCACGACAGGGCTTACTGAAGCTTTCTTT,CASSLGATTGLTEAFF
TRBV9,TRBD1,TRBJ1-2,.,TGTGCCAGCAGCACCCGACAGGGAGGGATAAGTGGGTACTATGGCTACACCTTC,CASSTRQGGISGYYGYTF
TRBV1,.,TRBJ2-7,once,TGCACCAGCAGCCAAACTGGGACTAGGGCCTACGAGCAGTACTTC,CTSSQTGTRAYEQYF
TRBV19,.,TRBJ1-1,.,TGTGCCAGTAAGAGGGGCGTCGTGAACACTGAAGCTTTCTTT,CASKRGVVNTEAFF
TRBV27,.,TRBJ1-1,few,TGTGCCAGCAGTCTCTACCTAAAGAACACTGAAGCTTTCTTT,CASSLYLKNTEAFF
TRBV5-1,TRBD2,TRBJ2-3,.,TGCGCCAGCAGCTTGCCGGGACTAGCGGGAGGGGATACGCAGTATTTT,CASSLPGLAGGDTQYF
TRBV30,TRBD2,TRBJ2-1,.,TGTGCCTGGAGTGTGGATAGCGGGAGTATAAATGAGCAGTTCTTC,CAWSVDSGSINEQFF
TRBV29-1,.,TRBJ1-5,.,TGCAGCGTCGCCCACAGGGCGGATCAGCCCCAGCATTTT,CSVAHRADQPQHF
TRBV6-6,.,TRBJ2-1,.,TGTGCCAGCAGTTACTCACACAGGGATGAGCAGTTCTTC,CASSYSHRDEQFF
TRBV5-1,.,TRBJ2-7,.,TGCGCCAGCAGCTTGGTAGTCAGCCCCTACGAGCAGTACTTC,CASSLVVSPYEQYF
TRBV9,TRBD2,TRBJ2-7,.,TGTGCCAGCAGCTCAACGGGGGGACTAGCGGTATACGAGCAGTACTTC,CASSSTGGLAVYEQYF
TRBV6-5,TRBD1,TRBJ1-6,.,TGTGCCAGCAGTTTGGGACAGAATTCACCCCTCCACTTT,CASSLGQNSPLHF
TRBV2,.,TRBJ2-4,.,TGTGCCAGCAGTGAAGAGGCAGCGTTAAACATTCAGTACTTC,CASSEEAALNIQYF
TRBV9,.,TRBJ1-2,.,TGTGCCAGCAGCGTAGAAGGAGCAGGGTCTGGTGGCTACACCTTC,CASSVEGAGSGGYTF
TRBV18,.,TRBJ2-2,.,TGTGCCAGCTCACTTGGACAAAAGAACACCGGGGAGCTGTTTTTT,CASSLGQKNTGELFF
TRBV5-1,TRBD1,TRBJ1-6,.,TGCGCCAGCAGCTTCCGGACAGGGGAGAGGGATTCACCCCTCCACTTT,CASSFRTGERDSPLHF
TRBV6-5,TRBD1,TRBJ1-2,.,TGTGCCAGCACCACAGGGGCCTATGGCTACACCTTC,CASTTGAYGYTF
TRBV5-1,.,TRBJ1-2,.,TGCGCCAGCAGCTTGGAAGTCAGTTCCCCCTATGGCTACACCTTC,CASSLEVSSPYGYTF
TRBV6-5,.,TRBJ1-1,once,TGTGCCAGCAGGGGTAGAATGAACACTGAAGCTTTCTTT,CASRGRMNTEAFF
TRBV5-1,.,TRBJ2-5,.,TGCGCCAGCAGCTTGAACCCGGCTCAACAAGAGACCCAGTACTTC,CASSLNPAQQETQYF
TRBV7-2,.,TRBJ1-4,.,TGTGCCAGCAGCTTAGCGGGCGCAGGTGAAAAACTGTTTTTT,CASSLAGAGEKLFF
TRBV18,.,TRBJ1-5,.,TGTGCCAGCTCACCCTTACCAGGTCTCGGGGGCGGTGGCAATCAGCCCCAGCATTTT,CASSPLPGLGGGGNQPQHF
TRBV11-2,.,TRBJ2-3,.,TGTGCCAGCAGTCAGGACCGCACAGATACGCAGTATTTT,CASSQDRTDTQYF
TRBV5-8,TRBD1,TRBJ2-3,once,TGTGCCAGCAGCCCGGGACAGGGGATGGCAGATACGCAGTATTTT,CASSPGQGMADTQYF
TRBV28,.,TRBJ1-4,.,TGTGCCAGCAGTCAGACAGTAACTGAAAAACTGTTTTTT,CASSQTVTEKLFF
TRBV11-1,.,TRBJ2-3,.,TGTGCCAGCAGCTTAGGGCTCTCCACAGATACGCAGTATTTT,CASSLGLSTDTQYF
TRBV5-8,.,TRBJ1-4,.,TGTGCCAGCAGCCTAAGACCGGTGGGTGGGGAAAAACTGTTTTTT,CASSLRPVGGEKLFF
TRBV10-3,.,TRBJ2-4,.,TGTGCCATCAGTGAGGGCGTGCGGGATGGGAACATTCAGTACTTC,CAISEGVRDGNIQYF
TRBV28,.,TRBJ1-1,.,TGTGCCAGCAGCCTCCGGGGTAACAGCGCTTTCTTT,CASSLRGNSAFF
TRBV19,TRBD1,TRBJ1-1,.,TGTGCCAGTACCCTCCGGACAGGGGGGACTACTGAAGCTTTCTTT,CASTLRTGGTTEAFF
TRBV28,TRBD2,TRBJ2-7,.,TGTGAGTCAAGCGGGAGGGCCTCCTACGAGCAGTACTTC,CESSGRASYEQYF